Following are 21 T cell receptor beta chains from one sample sequenced in a study of cytomegalovirus exposure and HLA in healthy donors. Vbeta (60) and Jbeta (13) primers were used in the PCR. Here immunoSEQ multiplex PCR was the method, and the copy in TCRdb shows in-frame clones only, minus some. The top ten hold around 17% of the sample, which has nearly 100,000 clones, approximately 79% seen once. What was sequenced was PBMCs. These receptors all stem from a woman aged 60-75 years in good health and CMV-seropositive.

This chain connects TRBV15 to TRBJ2-7, with TRBD2 matching 12 bases. Germline V gene lookup returns CDR1 LNHNV and CDR2 YYDKDF (reference sequence). The J segment lost 0 bases and the V segment lost 5 bases, leaving 11 bases of the junction unmatched. This CDR3 region has 18 residues. The CDR3 loop reads CATSLFRTSGILSYEQYF. DNA of the CDR3: TGTGCCACCAGCTTATTCCGGACTAGCGGGATTCTCTCCTACGAGCAGTACTTC.

The chain links TRBV7-8 to TRBJ2-1, with 7 nucleotides matching TRBD2. In germline, CDR1 is SGHVS, CDR2 FQNEAQ. The CDR3 has 13 residues. V lost 10 bases and J lost 9; bases outside the gene matches: 12. The CDR3 coding sequence is TGTGCCAACACCGGACTAGTTACGGGTGAGCAGTTCTTC. This sequence encodes CANTGLVTGEQFF.

The V call is TRBV5-6, the J call TRBJ2-3, with D possibly matching TRBD2 (6 bases). Between the trimmed V and J ends, which lost 2 bases and 4 bases, there was a span of 14 bases. This CDR3 has 15 residues. Germline V gene data show CDR1 as SGHDT and CDR2 as YYEEEE. This chain's CDR3 is CASSLNGRVPDTQYF. In DNA form, the CDR3 reads TGTGCCAGCAGCTTAAACGGGAGAGTTCCAGATACGCAGTATTTT.

The rearrangement links TRBV7-9 to TRBJ2-1; D is possibly TRBD2 (6 bases). Germline loops: CDR1 SEHNR, CDR2 FQNEAQ (reference sequence). This CDR3 spans 15 amino acids. The V end was cut by 5 bases, the J end by 0 bases, with 11 bases between. CDR3 DNA sequence: TGTGCCAGCAGCCCCCGGGACTCCTCCTACAATGAGCAGTTCTTC. Residues: CASSPRDSSYNEQFF.

The chain couples TRBV29-1 to TRBJ2-7; no reliable D call. Germline loops: CDR1 SQVTM, CDR2 ANQGSEA. The CDR3 has 12 residues. The V and J ends lost 5 bases and 0 bases respectively, with 8 bases between them. This chain's CDR3 is CSVKVSSYEQYF. As DNA, the CDR3 is TGCAGCGTTAAAGTCAGCTCCTACGAGCAGTACTTC.

The V and J genes are TRBV14 and TRBJ2-1, with 7 bases lining up with TRBD1. The V segment lost 4 bases and the J segment 4 bases; nucleotides outside the gene matches: 10. The CDR3 sequence is 16 residues long. Germline lookup yields CDR1 SGHDN and CDR2 FVKESK. CDR3 in DNA: TGTGCCAGCAGCCCCTCCCGGGACAGAATATACAATGAGCAGTTCTTC. This sequence encodes CASSPSRDRIYNEQFF.

This clone was detected only a few times. J is TRBJ1-3 and V is TRBV6-1; 8 positions match TRBD1. The CDR3 consists of 17 residues. The germline gives CDR1 MNHNS, CDR2 SASEGT. V was clipped by 4 bases and J by 1 base; unmatched bases: 9. The CDR3 spells CASSGAIGQGSGNTIYF. The CDR3 DNA sequence: TGTGCCAGCAGTGGAGCAATTGGACAGGGTTCTGGAAACACCATATATTTT.

The chain carries TRBV7-9 and TRBJ1-1; TRBD1 might be the D (5 bases). Germline V CDR1 and CDR2: SEHNR, FQNEAQ (reference sequence). The V end was cut by 7 bases, the J end by 1 base, with 19 bases between. The CDR3 extends over 16 amino acids. Here the CDR3 DNA reads TGTGCCAGCAAGGGTGGGGCAGGAGGGAAGAACACTGAAGCTTTCTTT. As protein: CASKGGAGGKNTEAFF.

The chain is built from TRBV9 and TRBJ2-7; the match to TRBD2 covers 7 bases. Germline assignment: CDR1 SGDLS and CDR2 YYNGEE. Trimming cost V 5 bases and J 0 bases; bases outside gene matches: 8. The CDR3 sequence is 15 residues long. This chain's CDR3 is CASSPWGGSSYEQYF. For the CDR3, the DNA is TGTGCCAGCAGTCCCTGGGGCGGGAGCTCCTACGAGCAGTACTTC. The complete variable domain, with remaining parts taken from reference TRBV9 and TRBJ2-7, reads DSGVTQTPKHLITATGQRVTLRCSPRSGDLSVYWYQQSLDQGLQFLIQYYNGEERAKGNILERFSAQQFPDLHSELNLSSLELGDSALYFCASSPWGGSSYEQYFGPGTRLTVT.

This sequence joins TRBV9 and TRBJ1-4; tentative D call: TRBD1 (5 bases). Germline values: CDR1 SGDLS, CDR2 YYNGEE. The ends were cut back, 1 base at V and 2 bases at J, with 12 bases in the middle. CDR3 size: 16 residues. CDR3 DNA sequence: TGTGCCAGCAGCGTAAACGGGGGGAGCACTAATGAAAAACTGTTTTTT. This sequence encodes CASSVNGGSTNEKLFF. Supplemented by reference TRBV9 and TRBJ1-4, the full variable domain reads DSGVTQTPKHLITATGQRVTLRCSPRSGDLSVYWYQQSLDQGLQFLIQYYNGEERAKGNILERFSAQQFPDLHSELNLSSLELGDSALYFCASSVNGGSTNEKLFFGSGTQLSVL.

This sequence joins TRBV9 and TRBJ2-1, with D tentatively TRBD1 (6 bases). From germline, CDR1 is SGDLS and CDR2 YYNGEE. CDR3 length: 16 amino acids. V shed 0 bases and J shed 0 bases, with 10 bases lying between them. The CDR3: CASSVGGRSSYNEQFF. CDR3 coding DNA: TGTGCCAGCAGCGTAGGGGGGCGGAGCTCCTACAATGAGCAGTTCTTC.

J is TRBJ1-2 and V is TRBV29-1; no clear D gene. The CDR3 sequence is 12 residues long. CDR1 is SQVTM, CDR2 ANQGSEA, per germline. The ends were cut back, 3 bases at V and 1 base at J, with 6 bases in the middle. CDR3 amino acids: CSVDSYNYGYTF. In DNA form, the CDR3 reads TGCAGCGTTGACTCCTATAACTATGGCTACACCTTC.

This clone was seen a handful of times. The CDR3 loop reads CATSRDYSRDFF. The DNA for the CDR3 is TGTGCCACCAGCAGAGATTATTCCCGCGATTTCTTT. V is TRBV15 and J is TRBJ1-1; D gene ambiguous. The CDR3 is 12 residues long. Germline CDR1 and CDR2: LNHNV and YYDKDF (reference sequence). Trimming shortened V by 0 bases and J by 13 bases, and 12 bases separated the two germline ends.

The sample holds a few counts of this clone. The V and J genes are TRBV5-6 and TRBJ1-2; tentatively, D is TRBD1 (6 bases). The ends were cut back, 2 bases at V and 4 bases at J, with 12 bases in the middle. The CDR3 is 14 amino acids. Germline assignment: CDR1 SGHDT and CDR2 YYEEEE. This CDR3 is CASSFIGTIYGYTF. The CDR3, as DNA: TGTGCCAGCAGCTTCATTGGGACAATCTATGGCTACACCTTC.

The rearrangement joins TRBV2 to TRBJ2-7; the match to TRBD1 covers 7 bases. Germline loops: CDR1 SNHLY, CDR2 FYNNEI. With V trimmed by 6 bases and J by 6 bases, 14 bases remained unmatched. CDR3 length equals 15 residues. The CDR3 coding sequence is TGTGCCAGCAGCTACAGGGGCCCCCCTAATGGCGAGCAGTACTTC. As protein: CASSYRGPPNGEQYF.

This rearrangement joins TRBV6-6 to TRBJ2-1, with 7 positions matching TRBD2. The V segment lost 11 bases and the J segment 9 bases; nucleotides outside the gene matches: 19. Germline V gives CDR1 MNHNY, CDR2 SVGAGI (reference sequence). CDR3 length equals 15 residues. CDR3 amino acids: CAVGGRGGEGAEQFF. The CDR3 bases are TGTGCCGTGGGAGGGCGGGGCGGTGAAGGCGCTGAGCAGTTCTTC.

The chain couples TRBV6-1 to TRBJ1-5; no clear D gene. The germline V gene encodes CDR1 MNHNS and CDR2 SASEGT. This CDR3 is built from 15 residues. The V end was cut by 0 bases, the J end by 3 bases, with 9 bases between. The chain's CDR3 is CASSEARAANQPQHF. The CDR3 region has the DNA TGTGCCAGCAGTGAAGCGAGGGCTGCCAATCAGCCCCAGCATTTT.

V usage is TRBV19 and J usage is TRBJ1-5; D call uncertain. Trimming shortened V by 6 bases and J by 7 bases, and 19 bases separated the two germline ends. This CDR3 contains 15 residues. The germline gives CDR1 LNHDA, CDR2 SQIVND (reference sequence). The CDR3 spells CASSRGIQDGQPQHF. Here the CDR3 DNA reads TGTGCCAGTAGCCGAGGGATCCAGGACGGACAGCCCCAGCATTTT. Looking up the rest from reference TRBV19 and TRBJ1-5 gives the full variable domain: DGGITQSPKYLFRKEGQNVTLSCEQNLNHDAMYWYRQDPGQGLRLIYYSQIVNDFQKGDIAEGYSVSREKKESFPLTVTSAQKNPTAFYLCASSRGIQDGQPQHFGDGTRLSIL.

The chain joins TRBV9 to TRBJ1-3, with a tentative D call TRBD1 (6 bases). Germline values: CDR1 SGDLS, CDR2 YYNGEE. There are 15 residues in the CDR3. V lost 4 bases and J lost 4, with 15 bases in between. The CDR3 spells CASSRRGGEGNTIYF. The CDR3 DNA reads as TGTGCCAGCAGCCGCCGAGGGGGGGAAGGAAACACCATATATTTT.

The chain couples TRBV6-1 to TRBJ1-2, with D unresolved. This CDR3 is 15 amino acids long. The germline CDR1 and CDR2 sequences are MNHNS and SASEGT. V shed 4 bases and J shed 5 bases, with 17 bases lying between them. CDR3 nucleotides: TGTGCCAGCAGTGTCGCCGGAGAGGGAACTTATGGCTACACCTTC. Translating it yields CASSVAGEGTYGYTF.

V gene TRBV10-1 combines with J gene TRBJ1-4; 7 bases are a match to TRBD1. This CDR3 has 13 amino acids. CDR1 and CDR2 (germline): WNHNN, SYGVQD (reference sequence). Trimming removed 4 bases from V and 8 bases from J; junction bases left unmatched: 4. DNA of the CDR3: TGCGCCAGCAGTGGACAGGGCAAGGAAAAACTGTTTTTT. This encodes CASSGQGKEKLFF.